Only a few counts were recorded for the clone carrying this TCR beta chain. These data originate in a study of spatial heterogeneity in lung cancer. MiXCR was run by TCRdb on the 5' RACE reads, yielding one entry per CDR3 protein. The data hold some 100,000 distinct CDR3 sequences, with over 9.5% observed a single time. Time point defined: sample taken at primary tumor resection. CDR1 is LNHDA, CDR2 SQIVND, per germline (reference sequence). V lost 6 bases and J 0 bases, leaving 9 bases between the germline ends. The CDR3 consists of 14 residues. This rearrangement joins TRBV19 to TRBJ2-1; D is ambiguous. This sample comprised PBMCs, obtained at surgery. The TCR was taken from a male donor with early-stage non-small cell lung cancer. The CDR3 here is CASSMGSSYNEQFF. The CDR3 region has the DNA TGTGCCAGTAGCATGGGGTCCTCCTACAATGAGCAGTTCTTC.